This T cell receptor beta chain comes out of a study of shared clonotypes between healthy human individuals. Study-wide background: Ranging from 18 to 49 in age, donors were two women and three men.

All of the donors resided in Nashville, Tennessee, and each was a Caucasian adult. Libraries were prepared by immunoSEQ multiplex PCR; TCRdb keeps only in-frame clonotypes and omits some of them. The table records roughly 1.5 million clones, 95% to 99% of them present only once. Trimming left V 6 bases short and J 11 bases short, with 13 bases between. The CDR3 consists of 12 residues. Per germline, CDR1 ENHRY and CDR2 SYGVKD. The chain recombines TRBV10-3 with TRBJ2-2; unclear D gene. The sequence was collected from a man aged 25 to 40 in good health. Sample: naive CD4+ T cells sorted from blood. The subset: CD45RA+ positively selected. Here the CDR3 reads CAIRGVSSELFF. CDR3 sequence (DNA): TGTGCCATCAGGGGTGTCTCCAGCGAGCTGTTTTTT.